The 30 T cell receptor beta chains below were found in one sample sequenced in a study of cytomegalovirus exposure and HLA in healthy donors. Vbeta (60) and Jbeta (13) primers were used in the PCR. Repertoires were generated with immunoSEQ multiplex PCR, while TCRdb's copy carries only in-frame clones and drops some. Of about 180,000 clones in the sample, 70% to 80% were seen once. Sequencing input: PBMCs. These receptors all stem from a woman between 40 and 55 years old in good health and CMV-seronegative.

The chain uses TRBV27 and TRBJ1-2, with 8 bases identical to TRBD1. CDR3 length: 14 amino acids. Germline V gives CDR1 MNHEY, CDR2 SMNVEV (reference sequence). V dropped 4 bases and J dropped 4; count of bases not matched to a gene: 5. This CDR3 reads CASSSRQGSYGYTF. The CDR3 nucleotides read TGTGCCAGCAGTTCTCGACAGGGGAGCTATGGCTACACCTTC.

The chain uses TRBV5-1 and TRBJ2-4, with D tentatively TRBD2 (5 bases). CDR3 size: 17 residues. V was clipped by 0 bases and J by 11 bases, with 24 bases between them. Germline assignment: CDR1 SGHRS and CDR2 YFSETQ. The CDR3 sequence is CASSLDRVGSPNGFQYF. DNA of the CDR3: TGCGCCAGCAGCTTGGATAGGGTGGGGAGCCCTAATGGGTTTCAGTACTTC.

This chain uses TRBV2 with TRBJ2-1; perhaps TRBD2 as D (7 bases). The length of the CDR3 is 11 residues. V was trimmed by 7 bases and J by 9 bases, leaving 10 bases between them. Germline V gene data show CDR1 as SNHLY and CDR2 as FYNNEI. The CDR3 reads CASKGGSEQFF. CDR3 DNA sequence: TGTGCCAGCAAGGGGGGGTCTGAGCAGTTCTTC. Drawing the rest from reference TRBV2 and TRBJ2-1, the complete variable domain is EPEVTQTPSHQVTQMGQEVILRCVPISNHLYFYWYRQILGQKVEFLVSFYNNEISEKSEIFDDQFSVERPDGSNFTLKIRSTKLEDSAMYFCASKGGSEQFFGPGTRLTVL.

The gene calls are TRBV29-1 and TRBJ1-2; the match to TRBD1 covers 8 bases. The CDR3 length is 11 residues. Trimming took 7 bases from V and 7 from J; bases not matched to a gene: 5. Germline loops: CDR1 SQVTM, CDR2 ANQGSEA. The CDR3 DNA sequence: TGCAGCGACTACAGGGGGGGTGGCTACACCTTC. This codes for CSDYRGGGYTF.

V usage is TRBV19 and J usage is TRBJ1-1; TRBD1 agrees at 10 bases. The length of the CDR3 is 15 residues. Germline V gene data show CDR1 as LNHDA and CDR2 as SQIVND (reference sequence). After removal of 2 bases from V and 3 bases from J, the junction contained 3 bases not matched to a gene. The CDR3: CASSIMGTGDTEAFF. The CDR3 nucleotides read TGTGCCAGTAGTATAATGGGGACAGGGGACACTGAAGCTTTCTTT.

The chain carries TRBV5-1 and TRBJ2-7, with a tentative D call TRBD1 (5 bases). Trimming pared 1 base from V and 7 bases from J, leaving 12 bases between. CDR3 length: 13 amino acids. Germline assignment: CDR1 SGHRS and CDR2 YFSETQ. This CDR3 reads CASSLSGFWEQYF. The CDR3 region has the DNA TGCGCCAGCAGCTTGTCAGGGTTTTGGGAGCAGTACTTC.

In the case of this clone: The identical CDR3 is also encoded by other nucleotide sequences in the sample. This chain joins TRBV7-2 and TRBJ1-6; D remains ambiguous. The CDR3 runs 15 residues. The V end lost 1 base, the J end lost 0 bases, and 4 bases lay between the germline ends. In germline, CDR1 is SGHTA, CDR2 FQGNSA. The DNA for the CDR3 is TGTGCCAGCAGCTTAGACAGCTCCTATAATTCACCCCTCCACTTT. It encodes CASSLDSSYNSPLHF.

This clone was detected only a few times. The chain employs TRBV28 and TRBJ2-7, with 8 bases that match TRBD1. In germline, CDR1 is MDHEN, CDR2 SYDVKM. The CDR3 loop spans 13 amino acids. The V segment lost 5 bases and the J segment 3 bases; nucleotides outside the gene matches: 3. CDR3 sequence reads: CASSKGQVYEQYF. CDR3 coding DNA: TGTGCCAGCAGTAAGGGACAGGTCTACGAGCAGTACTTC. Using reference TRBV28 and TRBJ2-7 for the parts outside the CDR3, the full variable domain is DVKVTQSSRYLVKRTGEKVFLECVQDMDHENMFWYRQDPGLGLRLIYFSYDVKMKEKGDIPEGYSVSREKKERFSLILESASTNQTSMYLCASSKGQVYEQYFGPGTRLTVT.

The genes are TRBV18 and TRBJ2-1; TRBD2 is a possible D gene (6 bases). Germline lookup yields CDR1 KGHSH and CDR2 LQKENI. CDR3 size: 17 residues. V was cut by 2 bases and J by 0 bases, with 14 bases left in between. CDR3 DNA sequence: TGTGCCAGCTCACCAAGTCGCGGGGTGATCTCCTACAATGAGCAGTTCTTC. Protein product: CASSPSRGVISYNEQFF. Full variable domain (rest looked up from reference TRBV18 and TRBJ2-1): NAGVMQNPRHLVRRRGQEARLRCSPMKGHSHVYWYRQLPEEGLKFMVYLQKENIIDESGMPKERFSAEFPKEGPSILRIQQVVRGDSAAYFCASSPSRGVISYNEQFFGPGTRLTVL.

The chain has TRBV9 and TRBJ2-5; tentatively, D is TRBD2 (6 bases). The CDR3 has 12 amino acids. V gave up 5 bases and J gave up 5 bases, with 10 bases separating them. Germline CDR1 SGDLS, CDR2 YYNGEE. CDR3 sequence: CASSRREETQYF. For the CDR3, the DNA is TGTGCCAGCAGTCGGAGGGAGGAGACCCAGTACTTC.

The chain joins TRBV15 to TRBJ2-5, with TRBD2 matching 7 bases. The last part of the DNA fits TRBJ2-7 better; the J call may be wrong. Germline lookup yields CDR1 LNHNV and CDR2 YYDKDF (reference sequence). The CDR3 consists of 16 residues. CDR3 coding DNA: TGTGCCACCAGCAGAGATGGACGGGAGGTGTGGGACGAGCAGTACTTC. Translating gives CATSRDGREVWDEQYF.

V is TRBV27 and J is TRBJ2-3, with 10 positions matching TRBD2. V lost 5 bases to trimming and J lost 5 bases; unmatched junction nucleotides: 7. This CDR3 contains 15 residues. Germline V CDR1 and CDR2: MNHEY, SMNVEV (reference sequence). The CDR3 DNA reads as TGTGCCAGCAGTCCCTCTAGCGGGAGTAGAGATACGCAGTATTTT. This encodes CASSPSSGSRDTQYF.

This chain uses TRBV19 with TRBJ1-1, with D perhaps TRBD1 (6 bases). Germline CDR1 and CDR2: LNHDA and SQIVND (reference sequence). The V and J ends lost 6 bases and 2 bases respectively, with 16 bases between them. This CDR3 contains 15 residues. The CDR3 is CASRNPGTRNTEAFF. CDR3 DNA: TGTGCCAGTAGGAATCCCGGGACAAGAAACACTGAAGCTTTCTTT.

The chain recombines TRBV9 with TRBJ1-2; 10 nucleotides agree with TRBD1. Unmatched junction bases numbered 13, after V lost 4 bases and J lost 7 bases. This CDR3 has 16 residues. Per the germline V gene, CDR1 is SGDLS and CDR2 is YYNGEE. The CDR3 nucleotides read TGTGCCAGCAGCCAACTTCCGGGACAGGGGCGGGGTGGCTACACCTTC. This codes for CASSQLPGQGRGGYTF.

This clone was detected only a few times. This chain links TRBV4-1 with TRBJ2-2; TRBD1 matches at 9 bases. In germline, CDR1 is MGHRA, CDR2 YSYEKL. V trimming: 4 bases; J trimming: 3 bases; junction bases outside the gene matches: 3. The CDR3 has 15 amino acids. Here the CDR3 DNA reads TGCGCCAGCAGCCTGGGACAGGGATACACCGGGGAGCTGTTTTTT. It codes for CASSLGQGYTGELFF.

This clone was observed once. The chain is built from TRBV9 and TRBJ1-2; a possible D gene is TRBD1 (5 bases). V lost 1 base and J lost 2, with 12 bases in between. The CDR3 spans 15 residues. Germline CDR1 reads SGDLS; CDR2 reads YYNGEE. The CDR3 loop is CASSVSAGNNYGYTF. CDR3 nucleotides: TGTGCCAGCAGCGTATCGGCAGGGAACAACTATGGCTACACCTTC.

The CDR3 sequence is CASSQDVSYEQYF. As DNA, the CDR3 is TGCGCCAGCAGCCAAGACGTGTCCTACGAGCAGTACTTC. J is TRBJ2-7 and V is TRBV4-3; no clear D. Looked up from germline, CDR1 is LGHNA and CDR2 is YSLEER. The CDR3 is 13 residues long. V was shortened by 0 bases and J by 1 base, with 4 bases between the two germline ends.

The rearrangement joins TRBV5-1 to TRBJ2-3; TRBD2 matches at 10 bases. Germline values: CDR1 SGHRS, CDR2 YFSETQ. This CDR3 region has 16 residues. V shed 2 bases and J 2 bases; nucleotides not matched to a gene: 5. The DNA for the CDR3 is TGCGCCAGCAGCTTCCATACTAGCGGGACCACAGATACGCAGTATTTT. It yields the protein CASSFHTSGTTDTQYF.

The chain carries TRBV4-1 and TRBJ2-4; tentative D call: TRBD1 (5 bases). Germline V gene data show CDR1 as MGHRA and CDR2 as YSYEKL. CDR3 length: 16 amino acids. The germline V and J ends were trimmed by 4 bases and 7 bases, with 20 bases remaining between them. The CDR3 sequence is CASSPVGKGFRNIQYF. CDR3 nucleotides: TGCGCCAGCAGCCCCGTGGGGAAGGGGTTTAGGAACATTCAGTACTTC.

The chain uses TRBV29-1 and TRBJ1-5; 9 bases align to TRBD1. The CDR3 totals 14 residues. The ends lost 2 bases at V and 11 bases at J; junction bases unmatched: 10. Germline CDR1 reads SQVTM; CDR2 reads ANQGSEA. The CDR3 DNA sequence: TGCAGCGTTGAAACAGGGGGCGGTACGGGGGCCCAGCATTTT. It yields the protein CSVETGGGTGAQHF. Drawing the rest from reference TRBV29-1 and TRBJ1-5, the complete variable domain is SAVISQKPSRDICQRGTSLTIQCQVDSQVTMMFWYRQQPGQSLTLIATANQGSEATYESGFVIDKFPISRPNLTFSTLTVSNMSPEDSSIYLCSVETGGGTGAQHFGDGTRLSIL.

The chain couples TRBV27 to TRBJ1-1; 8 bases are shared with TRBD1. The germline V gene has CDR1 MNHEY and CDR2 SMNVEV (reference sequence). This CDR3 is built from 14 residues. The ends lost 3 bases at V and 0 bases at J; junction bases unmatched: 0. The chain's CDR3 is CASSLDRVNTEAFF. The CDR3 region has the DNA TGTGCCAGCAGTTTGGACAGGGTGAACACTGAAGCTTTCTTT.

In this sample, this clone turned up once. The V gene is TRBV27, the J gene TRBJ1-3; D is perhaps TRBD1 (5 bases). CDR3 length: 15 amino acids. Germline V lookup: CDR1 MNHEY, CDR2 SMNVEV (reference sequence). Deletions cut 3 bases from V and 0 bases from J, with 9 bases between. The CDR3, as DNA: TGTGCCAGCAGTTTCCGGGGGGGCTCTGGAAACACCATATATTTT. Translating gives CASSFRGGSGNTIYF.

CDR3 nucleotide sequence: TGTGCCAGCAGCTTAGGGACACCTAACTATGGCTACACCTTC. Translating gives CASSLGTPNYGYTF. J is TRBJ1-2 and V is TRBV11-2; perhaps TRBD1 as D (5 bases). Between the trimmed V and J ends, which lost 1 base and 0 bases, there was a span of 6 bases. Germline CDR1 is SGHAT and CDR2 is FQNNGV. The CDR3 runs 14 residues.

The DNA of the CDR3 is TGTGCCAGCTCGGGGGATCCCTATGGCTACACCTTC. Amino acid sequence: CASSGDPYGYTF. The genes are TRBV5-4 and TRBJ1-2, with D tentatively TRBD1 (5 bases). The germline gives CDR1 SGHNT, CDR2 YYREEE (reference sequence). The CDR3 is made up of 12 amino acids. Trimming cost V 7 bases and J 4 bases, with 11 bases left between them. The variable domain in full, completed from reference TRBV5-4 and TRBJ1-2, reads ETGVTQSPTHLIKTRGQQVTLRCSSQSGHNTVSWYQQALGQGPQFIFQYYREEENGRGNFPPRFSGLQFPNYSSELNVNALELDDSALYLCASSGDPYGYTFGSGTRLTVV.

The chain carries TRBV28 and TRBJ1-6, with a weak D call TRBD1 (5 bases). Germline CDR1 MDHEN, CDR2 SYDVKM. V gave up 10 bases and J gave up 6 bases, with 13 bases separating them. The CDR3 length is 13 residues. CDR3 DNA sequence: TGTGCCATTCAGATCGGGGGTAATTCACCCCTCCACTTT. Protein: CAIQIGGNSPLHF.

The chain has TRBV11-3 and TRBJ2-5; tentative D call: TRBD2 (6 bases). Trimming removed 6 bases from V and 8 bases from J, with 19 bases in between. Germline CDR1 and CDR2: SGHNT and YENEEA. The CDR3 spans 14 residues. The CDR3 is CASRPPGDGSTQYF. The CDR3 DNA reads TGTGCCAGCAGACCCCCGGGGGACGGATCTACCCAGTACTTC.

This chain joins TRBV6-4 and TRBJ1-1; 12 positions match TRBD1. The V gene's germline CDR1 is MRHNA and CDR2 SNTAGT. CDR3 length equals 16 residues. V trimming: 4 bases; J trimming: 6 bases; junction bases outside the gene matches: 9. The CDR3 region has the DNA TGTGCCAGCAGTGGGGGGACAGGGGGCGTTATTCCTGAAGCTTTCTTT. Its translation is CASSGGTGGVIPEAFF.

The chain links TRBV7-2 to TRBJ2-4; 9 positions agree with TRBD1. The CDR3 has 15 residues. Losses at the gene ends were 4 bases for V and 7 bases for J; bases not matched to a gene: 8. Germline V gives CDR1 SGHTA, CDR2 FQGNSA. The DNA for the CDR3 is TGTGCCAGCAGCTCAGGACAGGGGAGGGGGAACATTCAGTACTTC. It specifies CASSSGQGRGNIQYF.

For this clone: The junction departs from germline at one end; a sequencing error may be responsible. The chain is built from TRBV7-9 and TRBJ1-5; D is uncertain. Per the germline V gene, CDR1 is SEHNR and CDR2 is FQNEAQ (reference sequence). The CDR3 is 16 residues long. The CDR3 DNA is TGTTCCAGCAGCTTTGCCACAACCGGGTTCAATCAGCCCCAGCATTTT. This sequence encodes CSSSFATTGFNQPQHF.

The chain joins TRBV18 to TRBJ2-7; D remains ambiguous. The germline gives CDR1 KGHSH, CDR2 LQKENI. The ends were cut back, 3 bases at V and 7 bases at J, with 19 bases in the middle. This CDR3 comprises 15 residues. CDR3 amino acids: CASSPQQPGVGEQYF. DNA for the CDR3: TGTGCCAGCTCACCTCAACAGCCAGGCGTTGGGGAGCAGTACTTC.